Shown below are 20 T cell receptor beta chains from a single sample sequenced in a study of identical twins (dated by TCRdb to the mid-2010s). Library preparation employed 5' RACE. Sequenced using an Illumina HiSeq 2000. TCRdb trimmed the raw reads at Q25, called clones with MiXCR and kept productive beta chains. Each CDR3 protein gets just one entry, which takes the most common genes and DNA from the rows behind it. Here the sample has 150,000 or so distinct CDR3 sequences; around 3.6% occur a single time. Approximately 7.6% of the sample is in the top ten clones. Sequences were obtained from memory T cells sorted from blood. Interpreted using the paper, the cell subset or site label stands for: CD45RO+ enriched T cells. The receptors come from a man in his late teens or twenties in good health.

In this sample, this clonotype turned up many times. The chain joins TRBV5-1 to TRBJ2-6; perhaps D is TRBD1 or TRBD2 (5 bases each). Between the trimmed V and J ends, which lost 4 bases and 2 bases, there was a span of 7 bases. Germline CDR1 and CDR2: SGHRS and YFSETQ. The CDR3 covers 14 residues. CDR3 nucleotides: TGCGCCAGCAGCGTGGGGGCTGGGGCCAACGTCCTGACTTTC. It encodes CASSVGAGANVLTF.

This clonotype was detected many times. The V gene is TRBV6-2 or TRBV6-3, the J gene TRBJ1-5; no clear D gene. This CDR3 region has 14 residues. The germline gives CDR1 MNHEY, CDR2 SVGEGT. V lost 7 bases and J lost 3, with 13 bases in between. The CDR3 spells CASNPRPDNQPQHF. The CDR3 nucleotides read TGTGCCAGCAACCCGAGGCCTGACAATCAGCCCCAGCATTTT.

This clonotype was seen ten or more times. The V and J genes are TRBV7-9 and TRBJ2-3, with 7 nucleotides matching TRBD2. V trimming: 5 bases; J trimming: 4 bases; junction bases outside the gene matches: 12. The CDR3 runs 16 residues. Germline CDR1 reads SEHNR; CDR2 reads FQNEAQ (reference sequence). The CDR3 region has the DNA TGTGCCAGCAGCCCTTCAGGTGGGAGGGTCGCAGATACGCAGTATTTT. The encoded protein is CASSPSGGRVADTQYF.

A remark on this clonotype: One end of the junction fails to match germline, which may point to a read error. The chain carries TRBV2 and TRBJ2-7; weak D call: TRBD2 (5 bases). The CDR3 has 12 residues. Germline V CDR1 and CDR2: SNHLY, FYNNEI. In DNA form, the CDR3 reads TGTGCCAGCAGGGCTGGACTCTACGAGCAGTGCTTC. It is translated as CASRAGLYEQCF.

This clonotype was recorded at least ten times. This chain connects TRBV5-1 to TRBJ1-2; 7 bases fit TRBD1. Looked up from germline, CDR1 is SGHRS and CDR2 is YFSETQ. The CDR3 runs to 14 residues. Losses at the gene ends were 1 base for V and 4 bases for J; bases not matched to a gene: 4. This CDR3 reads CASSLSEGAYGYTF. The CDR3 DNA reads TGCGCCAGCAGCTTGTCGGAGGGGGCCTATGGCTACACCTTC.

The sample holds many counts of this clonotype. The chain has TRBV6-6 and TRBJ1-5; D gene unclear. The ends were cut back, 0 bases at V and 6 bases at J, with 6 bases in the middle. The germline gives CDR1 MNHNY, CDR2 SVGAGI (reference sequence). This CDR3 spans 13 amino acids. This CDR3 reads CASSYSRTQPQHF. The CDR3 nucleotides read TGTGCCAGCAGTTACTCGAGAACTCAGCCCCAGCATTTT.

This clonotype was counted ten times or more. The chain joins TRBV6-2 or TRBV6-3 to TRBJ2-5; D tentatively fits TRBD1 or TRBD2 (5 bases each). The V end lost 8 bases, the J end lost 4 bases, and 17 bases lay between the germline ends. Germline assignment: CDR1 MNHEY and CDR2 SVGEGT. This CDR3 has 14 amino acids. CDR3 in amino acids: CASWDPFTAETQYF. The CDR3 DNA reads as TGTGCCAGCTGGGACCCCTTTACCGCAGAGACCCAGTACTTC.

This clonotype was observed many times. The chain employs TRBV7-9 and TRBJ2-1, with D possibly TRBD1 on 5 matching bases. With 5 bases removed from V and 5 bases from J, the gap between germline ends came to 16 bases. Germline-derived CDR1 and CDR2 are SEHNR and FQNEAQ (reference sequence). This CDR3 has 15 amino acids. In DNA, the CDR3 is TGTGCCAGCAGCAACCCATTGGGGCAGGACAATGAGCAGTTCTTC. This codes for CASSNPLGQDNEQFF.

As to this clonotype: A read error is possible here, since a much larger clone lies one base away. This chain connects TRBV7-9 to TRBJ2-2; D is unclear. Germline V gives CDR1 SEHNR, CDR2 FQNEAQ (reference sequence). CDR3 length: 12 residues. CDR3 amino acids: CSSSLEHGELFF. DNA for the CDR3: TGTTCCAGCAGCTTAGAACACGGGGAGCTGTTTTTT. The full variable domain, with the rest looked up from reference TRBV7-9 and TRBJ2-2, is DTGVSQNPRHKITKRGQNVTFRCDPISEHNRLYWYRQTLGQGPEFLTYFQNEAQLEKSRLLSDRFSAERPKGSFSTLEIQRTEQGDSAMYLCSSSLEHGELFFGEGSRLTVL.

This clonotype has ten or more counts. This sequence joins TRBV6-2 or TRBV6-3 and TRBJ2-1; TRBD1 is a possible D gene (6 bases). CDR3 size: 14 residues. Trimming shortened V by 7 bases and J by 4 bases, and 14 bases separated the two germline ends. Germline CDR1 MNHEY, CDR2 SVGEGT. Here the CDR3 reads CASMHRDTYNEQFF. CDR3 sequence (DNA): TGTGCCAGCATGCACCGGGACACTTACAATGAGCAGTTCTTC.

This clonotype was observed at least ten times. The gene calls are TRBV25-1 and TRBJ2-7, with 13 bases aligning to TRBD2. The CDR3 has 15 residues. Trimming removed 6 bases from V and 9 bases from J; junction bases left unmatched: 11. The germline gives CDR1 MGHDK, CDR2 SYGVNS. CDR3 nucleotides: TGTGCCAGCAGCCCCCCCAGAACTAGCGGGGGGGGGCAGTACTTC. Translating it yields CASSPPRTSGGGQYF.

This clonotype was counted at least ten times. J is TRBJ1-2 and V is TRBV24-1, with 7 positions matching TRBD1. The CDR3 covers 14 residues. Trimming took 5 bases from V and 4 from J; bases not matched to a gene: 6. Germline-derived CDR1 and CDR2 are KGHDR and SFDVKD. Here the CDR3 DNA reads TGTGCCACCAGTGGGGACAGAGACGCCTATGGCTACACCTTC. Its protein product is CATSGDRDAYGYTF.

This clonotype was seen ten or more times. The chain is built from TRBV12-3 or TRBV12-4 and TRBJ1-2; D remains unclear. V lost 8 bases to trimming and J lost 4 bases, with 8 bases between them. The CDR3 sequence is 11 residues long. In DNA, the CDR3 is TGTGCCAGCGCGGCGATCTATGGCTACACCTTC. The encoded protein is CASAAIYGYTF.

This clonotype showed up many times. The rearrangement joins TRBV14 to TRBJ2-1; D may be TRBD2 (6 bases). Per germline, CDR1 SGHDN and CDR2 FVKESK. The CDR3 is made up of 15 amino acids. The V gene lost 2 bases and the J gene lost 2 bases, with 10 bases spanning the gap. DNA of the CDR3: TGTGCCAGCAGCCAACGCGGGACCCCCTACAATGAGCAGTTCTTC. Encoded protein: CASSQRGTPYNEQFF.

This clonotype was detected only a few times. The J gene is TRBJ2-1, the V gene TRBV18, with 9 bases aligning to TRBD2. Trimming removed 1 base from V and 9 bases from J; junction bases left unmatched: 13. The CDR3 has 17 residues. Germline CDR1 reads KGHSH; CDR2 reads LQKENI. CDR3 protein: CASSPRLAGATRGEQFF. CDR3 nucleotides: TGTGCCAGCTCACCACGTTTAGCGGGAGCGACTAGGGGTGAGCAGTTCTTC.

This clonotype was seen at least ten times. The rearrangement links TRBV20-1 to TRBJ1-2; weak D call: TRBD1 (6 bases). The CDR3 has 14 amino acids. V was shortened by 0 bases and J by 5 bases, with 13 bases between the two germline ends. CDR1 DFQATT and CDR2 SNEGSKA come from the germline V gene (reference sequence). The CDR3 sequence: CSARDRSRGYGYTF. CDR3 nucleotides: TGCAGTGCTAGAGATCGGTCCAGGGGATATGGCTACACCTTC.

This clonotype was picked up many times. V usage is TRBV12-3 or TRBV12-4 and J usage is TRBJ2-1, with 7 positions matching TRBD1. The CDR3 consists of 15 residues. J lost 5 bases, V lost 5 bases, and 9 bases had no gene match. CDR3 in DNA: TGTGCCAGCAGTAAAACAGGGGTGGGCCACAATGAGCAGTTCTTC. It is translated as CASSKTGVGHNEQFF.

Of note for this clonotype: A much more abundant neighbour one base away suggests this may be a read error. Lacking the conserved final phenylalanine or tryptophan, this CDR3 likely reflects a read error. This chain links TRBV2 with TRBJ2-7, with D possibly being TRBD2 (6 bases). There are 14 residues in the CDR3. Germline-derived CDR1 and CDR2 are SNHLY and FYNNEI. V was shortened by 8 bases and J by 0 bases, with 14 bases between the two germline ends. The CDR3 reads CASLGQGGSYEQYY. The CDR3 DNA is TGTGCCAGCTTGGGTCAGGGAGGCTCCTACGAGCAGTACTAC.

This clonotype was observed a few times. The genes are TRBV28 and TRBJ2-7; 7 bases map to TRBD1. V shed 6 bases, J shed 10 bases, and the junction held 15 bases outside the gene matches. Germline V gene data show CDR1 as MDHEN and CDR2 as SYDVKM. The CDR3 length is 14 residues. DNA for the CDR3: TGTGCCAGCAGCCCACCGGGACAGCTCAGCGAACAGTACTTC. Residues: CASSPPGQLSEQYF.

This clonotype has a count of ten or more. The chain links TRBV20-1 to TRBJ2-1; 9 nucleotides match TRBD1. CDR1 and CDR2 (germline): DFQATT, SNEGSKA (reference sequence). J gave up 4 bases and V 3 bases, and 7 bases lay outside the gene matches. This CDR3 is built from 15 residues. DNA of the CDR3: TGCAGTGCTAGTAGGGGCGGGACAGGGTACAATGAGCAGTTCTTC. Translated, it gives CSASRGGTGYNEQFF.